This TCR beta chain came from a study of cytomegalovirus exposure and HLA in healthy donors. This CDR3 spans 16 amino acids. Per the germline V gene, CDR1 is SGHKS and CDR2 is YYEKEE (reference sequence). V gave up 1 base and J gave up 4 bases, with 14 bases separating them. With 60 Vbeta and 13 Jbeta primers, the PCR was carried out. Method: immunoSEQ multiplex PCR; TCRdb's copy keeps in-frame clones and lacks some. The profile shows roughly 170,000 clones, approximately 80% of them singletons. Study conclusions and caveats: In vitro experiments confirmed that a few CMV-associated chains were specific for CMV antigens. A link between a missense DCLRE1C variant and TCR beta V- and J-gene trimming emerged from a later analysis.

This clone was picked up a small number of times. Its antigen is as yet unknown. Sequenced material: PBMCs. The receptor's source is a female donor in good health and CMV-seronegative. This chain uses TRBV5-5 with TRBJ1-4, with D unclear. CDR3 region: CASSLSGPPHNEKLFF. The CDR3 nucleotides are TGTGCCAGCAGCTTGAGTGGGCCCCCGCATAATGAAAAACTGTTTTTT.